The next 26 T cell receptor beta chains were all read from a single sample in a study of blood T cell repertoires in COVID-19 (dated by TCRdb to 2020 to 2022). The library came from the immunoSEQ multiplex PCR assay. As stored in TCRdb, this immuneACCESS dataset retains in-frame rearrangements with V and J assigned. A fraction of the clones does not appear; measured against another copy, unresolved V genes explain less than half of the discrepancy, and the remainder lacks a known reason. This sample is represented by about 240,000 clones; approximately 86% of them were singletons. Of the sample, around 6.8% is held by the ten largest clones. The sequenced sample consisted of peripheral blood. These TCRs come from a woman aged 60-75 years with active or convalescent COVID-19.

This clone was detected once. This sequence joins TRBV2 and TRBJ2-2, with 8 bases identical to TRBD2. The CDR3 covers 15 residues. Unmatched junction bases numbered 5, after V lost 2 bases and J lost 6 bases. CDR1 is SNHLY and CDR2 is FYNNEI in the germline V gene. CDR3 nucleotide sequence: TGTGCCAGCAGTGAAAGGACTAGCTTCGCCGGGGAGCTGTTTTTT. Encoded protein: CASSERTSFAGELFF.

The rearrangement uses TRBV27 and TRBJ2-3, with D possibly matching TRBD1 (6 bases). The ends were cut back, 3 bases at V and 4 bases at J, with 11 bases in the middle. This CDR3 contains 14 residues. Germline CDR1 reads MNHEY; CDR2 reads SMNVEV (reference sequence). CDR3 in DNA: TGTGCCAGCAGTTTCACAGGGCAGGCAGATACGCAGTATTTT. It specifies CASSFTGQADTQYF.

V is TRBV12-5 and J is TRBJ1-1, with TRBD1 as a possible D gene (6 bases). This CDR3 is 17 amino acids long. Looked up from germline, CDR1 is LGHNT and CDR2 is FRNRAP. V lost 4 bases and J 1 base, leaving 19 bases between the germline ends. CDR3 in DNA: TGTGCTAGTGGTTCCTTTCCGGGGGGCCGGGGGAACACTGAAGCTTTCTTT. Its protein is CASGSFPGGRGNTEAFF.

The chain employs TRBV12-3 or TRBV12-4 and TRBJ2-3, with a weak D call TRBD1 (6 bases). With 2 bases removed from V and 6 bases from J, the gap between germline ends came to 9 bases. This CDR3 comprises 13 residues. The CDR3 sequence is CASSLQGPDTQYF. CDR3 DNA sequence: TGTGCCAGCAGTTTACAGGGGCCGGATACGCAGTATTTT.

Only one count was recorded for this clone. The gene calls are TRBV5-6 and TRBJ2-7; D is undetermined. Germline values: CDR1 SGHDT, CDR2 YYEEEE. The V end lost 3 bases, the J end lost 5 bases, and 9 bases lay between the germline ends. The CDR3 runs 12 residues. The CDR3 DNA sequence: TGTGCCAGCAGCTATGCGAATCACGAGCAGTACTTC. This sequence encodes CASSYANHEQYF.

The chain couples TRBV10-2 to TRBJ2-7; 8 bases align to TRBD1. CDR1 WSHSY and CDR2 SAAADI come from the germline V gene. This CDR3 has 14 residues. Trimming at V came to 7 bases and at J to 3 bases, leaving 8 bases not matched to a gene. The CDR3 DNA follows: TGCGCCAGCACTCGCGGACAGGGTTACTACGAGCAGTACGTC. This sequence encodes CASTRGQGYYEQYV.

This clone was seen a single time. CDR3 bases: TGTGCCAGCAGCGTAGCAGGAAGTTCCAACAATGAGCAGTTCTTC. It translates to CASSVAGSSNNEQFF. V and J are TRBV9 and TRBJ2-1, with no clear D. CDR1 SGDLS and CDR2 YYNGEE come from the germline V gene. V lost 0 bases and J lost 5, with 12 bases in between. The CDR3 covers 15 residues.

The rearrangement uses TRBV7-8 and TRBJ1-2, with 7 bases lining up with TRBD1. The CDR3 is made up of 13 amino acids. CDR1 SGHVS and CDR2 FQNEAQ come from the germline V gene. Trimming removed 5 bases from V and 7 bases from J; junction bases left unmatched: 7. CDR3 amino acids: CASSLGTEGGYTF. In DNA, the CDR3 is TGTGCCAGCAGCCTCGGGACAGAAGGTGGCTACACCTTC.

The count of this clone is one. This chain uses TRBV19 with TRBJ1-5; D possibly corresponds to TRBD1 (5 bases). The CDR3 has 12 amino acids. Trimming removed 6 bases at V and 7 bases at J, with 10 bases between. Germline CDR1 and CDR2: LNHDA and SQIVND (reference sequence). The CDR3 coding sequence is TGTGCCAGTAGGATAACAGGACAGCCCCAGCATTTT. It is translated as CASRITGQPQHF.

The rearrangement joins TRBV19 to TRBJ2-1; a possible D gene is TRBD1 (7 bases). Per the germline V gene, CDR1 is LNHDA and CDR2 is SQIVND (reference sequence). The CDR3 spans 21 residues. The ends were cut back, 5 bases at V and 2 bases at J, with 31 bases in the middle. The chain's CDR3 is CASSVRTGSPSVAATYNEQFF. The CDR3 nucleotides read TGTGCCAGTAGTGTTAGGACAGGTTCCCCTAGTGTAGCGGCAACCTACAATGAGCAGTTCTTC.

This rearrangement joins TRBV5-1 to TRBJ1-1; possibly TRBD1 for D (5 bases). Trimming pared 0 bases from V and 0 bases from J, leaving 9 bases between. The CDR3 is 15 residues long. Germline-derived CDR1 and CDR2 are SGHRS and YFSETQ. CDR3 nucleotide sequence: TGCGCCAGCAGCTTGGGAGACAGCATGAACACTGAAGCTTTCTTT. The encoded protein is CASSLGDSMNTEAFF.

The chain carries TRBV13 and TRBJ1-1; D is ambiguous. CDR1 and CDR2 from the germline V gene are PRHDT and FYEKMQ (reference sequence). There are 13 residues in the CDR3. V was cut by 4 bases and J by 4 bases, with 10 bases left in between. The CDR3 loop reads CASSSMRVTEAFF. The CDR3 bases are TGTGCCAGCAGCTCGATGAGGGTCACTGAAGCTTTCTTT.

This sequence joins TRBV7-6 and TRBJ1-5, with TRBD1 as a possible D gene (5 bases). Germline values: CDR1 SGHVS, CDR2 FNYEAQ. The CDR3 spans 14 residues. V gave up 4 bases and J gave up 2 bases, with 9 bases separating them. The CDR3 is CASSSGGGNQPQHF. In DNA form, the CDR3 reads TGTGCCAGCAGCTCCGGGGGAGGCAATCAGCCCCAGCATTTT.

This clone was counted at least ten times. The rearrangement links TRBV9 to TRBJ1-6; D is ambiguous. Germline V gene sequence: CDR1 SGDLS, CDR2 YYNGEE. The CDR3 covers 16 residues. Trimming left V 4 bases short and J 3 bases short, with 14 bases between. CDR3 in DNA: TGTGCCAGCAGCCTTGGGGAGAACAACTATAATTCACCCCTCCACTTT. It specifies CASSLGENNYNSPLHF.

The V and J genes are TRBV27 and TRBJ2-2; D remains ambiguous. CDR3 length: 15 residues. Germline V gene sequence: CDR1 MNHEY, CDR2 SMNVEV (reference sequence). V gave up 3 bases and J gave up 1 base, with 9 bases separating them. The CDR3 protein is CASSFPPGNTGELFF. The CDR3 DNA is TGTGCCAGCAGTTTTCCCCCGGGGAACACCGGGGAGCTGTTTTTT.

This clone occurred a few times. This chain links TRBV30 with TRBJ1-1; D unclear. CDR1 is GTSNPN, CDR2 SVGIG, per germline (reference sequence). The CDR3 extends over 13 amino acids. V was shortened by 3 bases and J by 3 bases, with 11 bases between the two germline ends. CDR3 sequence reads: CAWRLTLDTEAFF. The CDR3 region has the DNA TGTGCCTGGAGGCTGACTTTGGACACTGAAGCTTTCTTT.

This chain uses TRBV5-1 with TRBJ1-1, with unresolved D. Germline CDR1 is SGHRS and CDR2 is YFSETQ. This CDR3 spans 14 amino acids. Trimming took off 0 bases at V and 5 bases at J, with 11 bases between the two ends. Written as DNA, the CDR3 is TGCGCCAGCAGCTTGGGCCTGGCGGGGACTGAAGCTTTCTTT. Its protein product is CASSLGLAGTEAFF.

The chain uses TRBV19 and TRBJ2-7, with a weak D call TRBD2 (5 bases). The CDR3 spans 16 residues. Trimming shortened V by 8 bases and J by 3 bases, and 23 bases separated the two germline ends. Germline CDR1 is LNHDA and CDR2 is SQIVND (reference sequence). DNA of the CDR3: TGTGCCAGTCGCCCCGAAGCGGTACCATCACACTACGAGCAGTACTTC. Protein product: CASRPEAVPSHYEQYF.

This chain joins TRBV18 and TRBJ2-2, with 7 bases aligning to TRBD1. Germline V lookup: CDR1 KGHSH, CDR2 LQKENI. The CDR3 spans 16 residues. With V trimmed by 8 bases and J by 2 bases, 11 bases remained unmatched. The CDR3 DNA follows: TGTGCCAGCCTCACCGGGACAGCAAAAAACACCGGGGAGCTGTTTTTT. This sequence encodes CASLTGTAKNTGELFF.

The CDR3 region has the DNA TGTGCCAGCAGCCGGGGACAGCCGACAAATCAGCCCCAGCATTTT. It codes for CASSRGQPTNQPQHF. The genes are TRBV5-6 and TRBJ1-5, with TRBD1 matching over 7 bases. This CDR3 spans 15 amino acids. Germline V gene data show CDR1 as SGHDT and CDR2 as YYEEEE. The junction had 8 bases not matched to a gene; V was cut back by 4 bases and J by 4 bases.

The rearrangement uses TRBV9 and TRBJ1-2; D is ambiguous. Deletions cut 0 bases from V and 3 bases from J, with 12 bases between. This CDR3 spans 15 amino acids. Germline assignment: CDR1 SGDLS and CDR2 YYNGEE. This CDR3 is CASSVGAGLDYGYTF. As DNA, the CDR3 is TGTGCCAGCAGCGTAGGTGCGGGCCTCGACTATGGCTACACCTTC. The complete variable domain, with remaining parts taken from reference TRBV9 and TRBJ1-2, reads DSGVTQTPKHLITATGQRVTLRCSPRSGDLSVYWYQQSLDQGLQFLIQYYNGEERAKGNILERFSAQQFPDLHSELNLSSLELGDSALYFCASSVGAGLDYGYTFGSGTRLTVV.

The rearrangement uses TRBV11-2 and TRBJ2-2; 8 bases line up with TRBD2. Germline lookup yields CDR1 SGHAT and CDR2 FQNNGV. Germline trimming cut 3 bases from V and 4 bases from J; bases unmatched to any gene: 7. This CDR3 contains 16 residues. CDR3 sequence (DNA): TGTGCCAGCAGCTTTCGGGGGGGTGTGGGCACCGGGGAGCTGTTTTTT. Its protein product is CASSFRGGVGTGELFF. Full variable domain (outside the CDR3, taken from reference TRBV11-2 and TRBJ2-2): EAGVAQSPRYKIIEKRQSVAFWCNPISGHATLYWYQQILGQGPKLLIQFQNNGVVDDSQLPKDRFSAERLKGVDSTLKIQPAKLEDSAVYLCASSFRGGVGTGELFFGEGSRLTVL.

This clone has just one count. V usage is TRBV25-1 and J usage is TRBJ1-1; D remains ambiguous. The CDR3 is made up of 12 amino acids. Trimming pared 8 bases from V and 1 base from J, leaving 8 bases between. CDR1 is MGHDK and CDR2 is SYGVNS in the germline V gene. CDR3 sequence: CASLAGNTEAFF. The CDR3 DNA sequence: TGTGCCAGCCTGGCGGGGAACACTGAAGCTTTCTTT.

This sequence joins TRBV7-8 and TRBJ1-4, with TRBD1 identical over 12 bases. Germline V gives CDR1 SGHVS, CDR2 FQNEAQ. Unmatched junction bases numbered 13, after V lost 5 bases and J lost 3 bases. The CDR3 is 19 residues long. The CDR3 nucleotides are TGTGCCAGCAGCCAAACGTCCGGGACAGGGGGCCGCGCTAATGAAAAACTGTTTTTT. Protein sequence: CASSQTSGTGGRANEKLFF.

The chain recombines TRBV11-3 with TRBJ2-5; 10 bases map to TRBD2. The CDR3 sequence is 16 residues long. J lost 1 base, V lost 3 bases, and 5 bases had no gene match. From germline, CDR1 is SGHNT and CDR2 YENEEA. In DNA form, the CDR3 reads TGTGCCAGCAGCTTGGGAGCGGGAGGGGTCCAAGAGACCCAGTACTTC. This sequence encodes CASSLGAGGVQETQYF.

The genes are TRBV21-1 and TRBJ2-1; the tabulated D call, TRBD2, remains unverified against the DNA. TRBV21-1 is listed as a pseudogene. The length of the CDR3 is 18 residues. CDR3 amino acids: CASRKLTSGTSRRDEQFF. In nucleotides, the CDR3 is TGTGCCAGCAGAAAGCTCACTAGCGGGACTTCCCGAAGGGATGAGCAGTTCTTC.